This entry lists 19 T cell receptor beta chains sequenced from one sample in a study of blood T cell repertoires in COVID-19. The protocol was immunoSEQ multiplex PCR, while the TCRdb copy is restricted to in-frame clones and leaves out a portion. Of 110,000 to 150,000 clones listed, approximately 84% are singletons. Sequenced: peripheral blood. The receptors were gathered from a human donor in a cohort sampled during active COVID-19.

V is TRBV6-6 and J is TRBJ1-2, with a weak D call TRBD1 (5 bases). V shed 1 base and J shed 0 bases, with 12 bases lying between them. The germline V gene encodes CDR1 MNHNY and CDR2 SVGAGI (reference sequence). The CDR3 has 16 amino acids. DNA for the CDR3: TGTGCCAGCAGTTACTACGGGCAGGGCTCTAACTATGGCTACACCTTC. Translated, it gives CASSYYGQGSNYGYTF.

The chain carries TRBV28 and TRBJ2-2; 7 bases fit TRBD2. With 10 bases clipped from V and 7 bases from J, the junction kept 9 bases outside the gene matches. The CDR3 is 13 amino acids. Germline-derived CDR1 and CDR2 are MDHEN and SYDVKM. This CDR3 reads CATVQPGGGELFF. The CDR3, as DNA: TGTGCCACCGTTCAACCGGGGGGCGGGGAGCTGTTTTTT.

This clone was counted a single time. The CDR3 DNA is TGCGCCAGCAGCTTGGTGGCAGGGAACAATCAGCCCCAGCATTTT. Translation: CASSLVAGNNQPQHF. V gene TRBV5-1 combines with J gene TRBJ1-5; weak D call: TRBD1 (5 bases). The length of the CDR3 is 15 residues. V lost 0 bases, J lost 3 bases, and 10 bases lay in between. Germline CDR1 reads SGHRS; CDR2 reads YFSETQ.

The chain recombines TRBV7-2 with TRBJ2-7, with D possibly TRBD2 on 6 matching bases. Trimming removed 1 base from V and 0 bases from J, with 10 bases in between. Germline CDR1 reads SGHTA; CDR2 reads FQGNSA. CDR3 length: 15 amino acids. CDR3 region: CASSLVGGTSYEQYF. CDR3 nucleotides: TGTGCCAGCAGCTTAGTCGGCGGGACCTCCTACGAGCAGTACTTC.

This clone was counted a single time. The gene calls are TRBV24-1 and TRBJ2-3; 10 bases fit TRBD2. CDR3 size: 13 residues. The V segment lost 4 bases and the J segment 11 bases; nucleotides outside the gene matches: 5. The V gene's germline CDR1 is KGHDR and CDR2 SFDVKD. The CDR3 here is CATSDPGLAEQYF. The CDR3 DNA is TGTGCCACCAGTGACCCCGGACTAGCGGAGCAGTATTTT.

The chain has TRBV5-1 and TRBJ1-2; D might be TRBD1 (5 bases). V was trimmed by 4 bases and J by 3 bases, leaving 28 bases between them. Per the germline V gene, CDR1 is SGHRS and CDR2 is YFSETQ. This CDR3 has 19 amino acids. CDR3 sequence (DNA): TGCGCCAGCAGCCTAAACCTCGGAGGGGCCCTTGAGTTAGACTATGGCTACACCTTC. Protein: CASSLNLGGALELDYGYTF.

V is TRBV5-1 and J is TRBJ1-1, with 9 positions matching TRBD1. V trimming: 3 bases; J trimming: 4 bases; junction bases outside the gene matches: 4. Germline lookup yields CDR1 SGHRS and CDR2 YFSETQ. The length of the CDR3 is 14 residues. Written as DNA, the CDR3 is TGCGCCAGCAGCTGGACAGGGGCAATCACTGAAGCTTTCTTT. This translates into CASSWTGAITEAFF.

J is TRBJ1-1 and V is TRBV11-2; unclear D gene. Trimming took off 4 bases at V and 4 bases at J, with 16 bases between the two ends. CDR3 size: 15 residues. CDR1 is SGHAT and CDR2 is FQNNGV in the germline V gene. DNA for the CDR3: TGTGCCAGCAGCTCTAGGGAGGGTCGGGGCACTGAAGCTTTCTTT. Translated, it gives CASSSREGRGTEAFF.

The chain recombines TRBV6-6 with TRBJ1-1; 8 nucleotides line up with TRBD1. Per germline, CDR1 MNHNY and CDR2 SVGAGI (reference sequence). J was trimmed by 8 bases and V by 8 bases; bases with no gene match: 13. The CDR3 spans 14 residues. As DNA, the CDR3 is TGTGCCAGCCAGTTCCGGGACAGGCTCCGGGAAGCTTTCTTT. This encodes CASQFRDRLREAFF.

The chain recombines TRBV7-2 with TRBJ2-3, with a possible D match to TRBD1 (5 bases). V lost 6 bases to trimming and J lost 7 bases, with 8 bases between them. The CDR3 length is 11 residues. Looked up from germline, CDR1 is SGHTA and CDR2 is FQGNSA. In DNA form, the CDR3 reads TGTGCCAGCAGAGGGGTGAATACGCAGTATTTT. It translates to CASRGVNTQYF. The full variable domain, with the rest looked up from reference TRBV7-2 and TRBJ2-3, is GAGVSQSPSNKVTEKGKDVELRCDPISGHTALYWYRQSLGQGLEFLIYFQGNSAPDKSGLPSDRFSAERTGGSVSTLTIQRTQQEDSAVYLCASRGVNTQYFGPGTRLTVL.

This chain links TRBV27 with TRBJ1-4, with 8 positions matching TRBD1. Trimming at V came to 5 bases and at J to 7 bases, leaving 6 bases not matched to a gene. This CDR3 contains 14 residues. Looked up from germline, CDR1 is MNHEY and CDR2 is SMNVEV (reference sequence). CDR3 protein: CASSRTGSVEKLFF. CDR3 nucleotides: TGTGCCAGCAGTCGGACAGGGTCGGTTGAAAAACTGTTTTTT.

The rearrangement uses TRBV4-1 and TRBJ2-5; 10 bases map to TRBD2. This CDR3 is 18 amino acids long. Trimming at V came to 0 bases and at J to 0 bases, leaving 7 bases not matched to a gene. Germline-derived CDR1 and CDR2 are MGHRA and YSYEKL. The CDR3 DNA sequence: TGCGCCAGCAGCCAAGATTTTCGCGGGACTAGCGACCAAGAGACCCAGTACTTC. Its protein is CASSQDFRGTSDQETQYF.

The table lists this clone with a few counts. The chain combines TRBV19 with TRBJ1-5; no definite D call. V was cut by 4 bases and J by 2 bases, with 6 bases left in between. This CDR3 is 13 amino acids long. Germline V gene data show CDR1 as LNHDA and CDR2 as SQIVND (reference sequence). CDR3 in amino acids: CASSREGNQPQHF. Written as DNA, the CDR3 is TGTGCCAGTAGTAGGGAGGGCAATCAGCCCCAGCATTTT.

This chain connects TRBV19 to TRBJ2-2; D ambiguous. CDR3 size: 13 residues. Germline CDR1 and CDR2: LNHDA and SQIVND (reference sequence). Between the trimmed V and J ends, which lost 2 bases and 1 base, there was a span of 2 bases. CDR3 protein: CASSILNTGELFF. As DNA, the CDR3 is TGTGCCAGTAGTATACTGAACACCGGGGAGCTGTTTTTT.

In this sample, this clone turned up a few times. This rearrangement joins TRBV4-1 to TRBJ1-5, with D perhaps TRBD1 (5 bases). Germline-derived CDR1 and CDR2 are MGHRA and YSYEKL. Trimming shortened V by 4 bases and J by 1 base, and 14 bases separated the two germline ends. The CDR3 covers 16 residues. The CDR3 here is CASSLAQQESNQPQHF. CDR3 nucleotides: TGCGCCAGCAGCCTCGCACAACAGGAGAGCAATCAGCCCCAGCATTTT.

This clone occurred a few times. The CDR3 sequence is CASTTSRGLFF. CDR3 DNA: TGTGCCAGCACCACATCCCGGGGACTGTTTTTT. V usage is TRBV2 and J usage is TRBJ2-2; D possibly corresponds to TRBD2 (5 bases). Per the germline V gene, CDR1 is SNHLY and CDR2 is FYNNEI. The CDR3 runs to 11 residues. The germline V and J ends were trimmed by 7 bases and 14 bases, with 14 bases remaining between them.

The rearrangement links TRBV3-1 (or the pseudogene TRBV3-2) to TRBJ2-3; 7 nucleotides agree with TRBD2. This CDR3 spans 20 amino acids. Germline-derived CDR1 and CDR2 are LGHDT and YNNKEL (reference sequence). The V segment lost 0 bases and the J segment 0 bases; nucleotides outside the gene matches: 15. The CDR3 DNA reads TGTGCCAGCAGCCAAGATTCTCCGGGGGGTCGTATCTATAGCACAGATACGCAGTATTTT. Amino acids: CASSQDSPGGRIYSTDTQYF.

V gene TRBV6-1 combines with J gene TRBJ2-7, with 8 bases aligning to TRBD1. Germline CDR1 MNHNS, CDR2 SASEGT. The V segment lost 1 base and the J segment 0 bases; nucleotides outside the gene matches: 8. The CDR3 covers 17 residues. The DNA of the CDR3 is TGTGCCAGCAGTGAAGATAGAGGGACAGGCAACTCCTACGAGCAGTACTTC. Translation gives CASSEDRGTGNSYEQYF.

This clone has more than one count but fewer than ten. The chain combines TRBV27 with TRBJ1-2, with D maybe TRBD1 (6 bases). The V and J ends lost 7 bases and 3 bases respectively, with 18 bases between them. The CDR3 consists of 15 residues. The germline gives CDR1 MNHEY, CDR2 SMNVEV (reference sequence). In nucleotides, the CDR3 is TGTGCCAGCACTCGAGGGAGGGGGGTCGACTATGGCTACACCTTC. Translated, it gives CASTRGRGVDYGYTF.